One sample yielded the 3 T cell receptor beta chains listed below, sequenced in a study of T-cell reconstitution after alpha-beta-depleted transplantation in children. Library preparation (for TCRbeta) was performed with unique molecular identifiers. TCRdb ran MiXCR on the PCR reads and lists one entry per CDR3 protein. Here the sample spans almost 600,000 distinct CDR3 sequences, over 20% being singletons. The sample in question was PBMCs, obtained before TCRalphabeta/CD19-depleted stem cell transplant. These receptor sequences come from a boy in the first two years of life with Wiskott-Aldrich syndrome, due to receive a stem cell transplant.

This clonotype was counted only a few times. The V and J genes are TRBV2 and TRBJ2-7; TRBD2 might be the D (6 bases). Germline lookup yields CDR1 SNHLY and CDR2 FYNNEI. There are 17 residues in the CDR3. V lost 3 bases and J 2 bases, leaving 20 bases between the germline ends. The CDR3 here is CASSDAGGSGRTYEQYF. The DNA for the CDR3 is TGTGCCAGCAGTGATGCTGGGGGTAGCGGCAGAACCTACGAGCAGTACTTC.

The J gene is TRBJ2-4, the V gene TRBV5-1, with D possibly TRBD1 on 6 matching bases. Trimming shortened V by 6 bases and J by 7 bases, and 17 bases separated the two germline ends. Per germline, CDR1 SGHRS and CDR2 YFSETQ. The length of the CDR3 is 14 residues. CDR3 sequence: CASKGDQGYNIQYF. The CDR3 DNA reads as TGCGCCAGCAAGGGTGATCAGGGGTACAACATTCAGTACTTC.

This clonotype was detected only a few times. CDR3 region: CASSSGQLQETQYF. For the CDR3, the DNA is TGTGCCAGCAGTTCAGGACAGCTCCAAGAGACCCAGTACTTC. The genes are TRBV27 and TRBJ2-5; D is perhaps TRBD1 (6 bases). Trimming stripped 4 bases from V and 1 base from J, with 10 bases between. This CDR3 spans 14 amino acids. CDR1 and CDR2 from the germline V gene are MNHEY and SMNVEV (reference sequence).